Each of the 13 T cell receptor beta chains below was sequenced from the same sample in a study of T cells in Graves' hyperthyroidism and ophthalmopathy. The TCR beta CDR3 regions underwent amplification using RNA transcripts as the source. During a first-round RT-PCR of the TCR CDR3, the HTBI primer set was used. TCRdb fed the multiplex PCR reads into MiXCR, producing one record per CDR3 protein. The sample lists hundreds of thousands of distinct CDR3 sequences, roughly 50% occurring once. Sequencing input: peripheral blood or thyroid tissue (not recorded which). The receptors derive from a woman aged 18-35 years with Graves' hyperthyroidism.

Comments on this clonotype: The conserved closing phenylalanine or tryptophan is absent in this CDR3, likely reflecting a read error. The DNA is left out, because the CDR3 cannot be placed on it with certainty; the CDR3 is given as TCRdb lists it. This chain uses TRBV7-9 with TRBJ1-2. Germline CDR1 and CDR2: SEHNR and FQNEAQ (reference sequence). Including both end residues, the CDR3 is 13 amino acids long. Here the CDR3 reads CASSLRTDYGYTA.

The table lists this clonotype with many counts. This rearrangement joins TRBV19 to TRBJ1-2; D perhaps matches TRBD1 (6 bases). CDR3 length: 14 amino acids. Between the trimmed V and J ends, which lost 4 bases and 0 bases, there was a span of 9 bases. Germline V gene data show CDR1 as LNHDA and CDR2 as SQIVND (reference sequence). The CDR3 DNA follows: TGTGCCAGTAGTACGGACAGAACTAACTATGGCTACACCTTC. This codes for CASSTDRTNYGYTF.

This chain uses TRBV20-1 with TRBJ2-7; maybe TRBD2 (6 bases). Trimming left V 3 bases short and J 5 bases short, with 11 bases between. The germline V gene encodes CDR1 DFQATT and CDR2 SNEGSKA (reference sequence). This CDR3 spans 12 amino acids. The CDR3 loop reads CSASGRGNEQYF. In DNA form, the CDR3 reads TGCAGTGCTAGCGGGAGAGGCAACGAGCAGTACTTC.

With regard to this clonotype: Its ends do not fully match the called genes, so a read error is possible. This chain uses TRBV7-8 with TRBJ2-7, with TRBD2 identical over 10 bases. There are 17 residues in the CDR3. Germline V CDR1 and CDR2: SGHVS, FQNEAQ. The CDR3 here is CANSLSLGASGSGEQYF. In DNA, the CDR3 is TGTGCCAACAGCTTATCGCTAGGGGCTAGCGGGAGTGGGGAGCAGTACTTC.

Only a few counts were recorded for this clonotype. The rearrangement uses TRBV20-1 and TRBJ1-2; the D is unclear. CDR3 size: 12 residues. V lost 4 bases and J 4 bases, leaving 10 bases between the germline ends. Per the germline V gene, CDR1 is DFQATT and CDR2 is SNEGSKA (reference sequence). The CDR3 sequence is CSANPAGYGYTF. CDR3 sequence (DNA): TGCAGTGCTAATCCCGCCGGCTATGGCTACACCTTC.

Concerning this clonotype itself: Being one base from a much bigger clone, this may be a read error. The chain employs TRBV29-1 and TRBJ2-5, with 9 bases that match TRBD1. The DNA end is a closer match to TRBJ2-1, so the J assignment may be wrong. Germline V gene data show CDR1 as SQVTM and CDR2 as ANQGSEA. CDR3 length: 10 residues. The CDR3 loop is CSARQGGQFF. CDR3 nucleotides: TGCAGCGCTAGACAGGGGGGGCAGTTCTTC.

The chain recombines TRBV24-1 with TRBJ2-3; the D is unclear. Germline loops: CDR1 KGHDR, CDR2 SFDVKD. The CDR3 extends over 11 amino acids. Trimming cost V 3 bases and J 6 bases, with 3 bases left between them. The CDR3 DNA reads as TGTGCCACCAGTGATACGGATACGCAGTATTTT. Translation gives CATSDTDTQYF.

Many counts were recorded for this clonotype. The chain uses TRBV7-9 and TRBJ1-1, with unresolved D. V lost 5 bases and J 2 bases, leaving 12 bases between the germline ends. The CDR3 totals 14 residues. Germline loops: CDR1 SEHNR, CDR2 FQNEAQ (reference sequence). The CDR3 DNA is TGTGCCAGCAGCCCGGCAGTGGGCAACACTGAAGCTTTCTTT. Residues: CASSPAVGNTEAFF.

Of note for this clonotype: A read error is possible here, since a much larger clone lies one base away. The chain employs TRBV10-3 and TRBJ1-5, with unresolved D. Trimming took off 5 bases at V and 2 bases at J, with 7 bases between the two ends. The germline CDR1 and CDR2 sequences are ENHRY and SYGVKD. The CDR3 length is 13 residues. The CDR3 DNA sequence: TGTGCCATCAGTTTTGGGGGCAATCAGCCCCAGCATTTT. Its protein is CAISFGGNQPQHF.

This clonotype was recorded at least ten times. The chain has TRBV29-1 and TRBJ2-6, with TRBD2 as a possible D gene (7 bases). Trimming pared 4 bases from V and 2 bases from J, leaving 15 bases between. The CDR3 is made up of 16 amino acids. Germline assignment: CDR1 SQVTM and CDR2 ANQGSEA. The CDR3 reads CSVGPGGVTGANVLTF. The CDR3 DNA sequence: TGCAGCGTTGGTCCGGGGGGCGTCACTGGGGCCAACGTCCTGACTTTC.

The chain joins TRBV2 to TRBJ2-6; no clear D gene. The CDR3 is 15 residues long. Germline V gene sequence: CDR1 SNHLY, CDR2 FYNNEI. The V gene lost 4 bases and the J gene lost 2 bases, with 9 bases spanning the gap. CDR3 bases: TGTGCCAGCAGTGGGGCGGCTCCTGGGGCCAACGTCCTGACTTTC. This gives the protein CASSGAAPGANVLTF.

This clonotype occurred many times. This sequence joins TRBV19 and TRBJ1-1; no reliable D call. Trimming pared 6 bases from V and 1 base from J, leaving 3 bases between. Germline loops: CDR1 LNHDA, CDR2 SQIVND (reference sequence). This CDR3 is built from 11 residues. The DNA of the CDR3 is TGTGCCAGTAGCGCGAACACTGAAGCTTTCTTT. As protein: CASSANTEAFF.

The chain has TRBV7-9 and TRBJ2-7; D perhaps matches TRBD2 (6 bases). CDR1 SEHNR and CDR2 FQNEAQ come from the germline V gene (reference sequence). The CDR3 length is 16 residues. V lost 5 bases, J lost 0 bases, and 17 bases lay in between. For the CDR3, the DNA is TGTGCCAGCAGCGTCCCGGCGGGGTCAAGCTCCTACGAGCAGTACTTC. Translating it yields CASSVPAGSSSYEQYF.